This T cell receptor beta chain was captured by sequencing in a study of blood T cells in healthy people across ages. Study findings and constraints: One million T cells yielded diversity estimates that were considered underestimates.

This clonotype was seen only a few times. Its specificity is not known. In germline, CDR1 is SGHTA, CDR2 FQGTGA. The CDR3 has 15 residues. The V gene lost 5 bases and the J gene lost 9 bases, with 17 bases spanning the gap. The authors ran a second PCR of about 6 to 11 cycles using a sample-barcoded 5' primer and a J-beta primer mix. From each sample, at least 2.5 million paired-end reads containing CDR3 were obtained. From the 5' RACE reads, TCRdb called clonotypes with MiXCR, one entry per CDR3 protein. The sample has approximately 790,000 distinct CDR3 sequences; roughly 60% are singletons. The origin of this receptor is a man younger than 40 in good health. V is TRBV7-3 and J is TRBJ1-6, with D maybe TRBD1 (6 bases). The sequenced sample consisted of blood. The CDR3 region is CASSPEGGIGSPLHF. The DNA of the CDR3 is TGTGCCAGCAGCCCCGAAGGGGGGATCGGTTCACCCCTCCACTTT. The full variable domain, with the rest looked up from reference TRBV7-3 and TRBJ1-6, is GAGVSQTPSNKVTEKGKYVELRCDPISGHTALYWYRQSLGQGPEFLIYFQGTGAADDSGLPNDRFFAVRPEGSVSTLKIQRTERGDSAVYLCASSPEGGIGSPLHFGNGTRLTVT.